Detailed here is one TCR beta chain. Per germline, CDR1 SGHAT and CDR2 FQNNGV. V was pared by 1 base and J by 5 bases, with 20 bases between. The CDR3 loop spans 17 amino acids. This sample is part of a study of blood T cell repertoires in COVID-19. Looking at the study overall: The study drew acute and convalescent COVID-19 samples from the United States, Italy and Spain. T cells, B-cell-depleted T cells, or PBMCs provided the cDNA or gDNA that served as material.

Original data processing: Estimation of nucleated cell counts was performed using reference gene primer amplification. Clones were read by immunoSEQ multiplex PCR, and TCRdb kept only the in-frame ones, dropping some. The V and J calls and clone size were taken over from that table, and D and trimming were inferred from the DNA. Of approximately 130,000 clones in the sample, approximately 81% were seen once. This sequence was found in a woman aged 60-75 years with active or convalescent COVID-19. The chain joins TRBV11-2 to TRBJ1-2, with a possible D match to TRBD1 (5 bases). The sample taken for sequencing was peripheral blood. In DNA form, the CDR3 reads TGTGCCAGCAGCTTAGGGGTGGGCGGCGGGGCCTCGTATGGCTACACCTTC. Translated, it gives CASSLGVGGGASYGYTF.